This T cell receptor (beta chain) was found in a study of cytomegalovirus exposure and HLA in healthy donors. Looking at the study overall: Drawn from HLA-typed donors, tens of millions of unique TCRs were held in an early data release.

Of note for this clone: Its antigen remains unidentified.

60 Vbeta and 13 Jbeta primers were used in PCR. The table came from immunoSEQ multiplex PCR; TCRdb's copy has only in-frame clones and leaves some out. The table has more than 25,000 clones, about three fifths seen once. Notes on the study in general: The authors later found most CMV-associated TCR beta chains appeared HLA-restricted. The study labeled 170 or so TCR beta chains cytomegalovirus-associated.

The CDR3 is 16 amino acids. Germline lookup yields CDR1 MDHEN and CDR2 SYDVKM. Trimming stripped 2 bases from V and 5 bases from J, with 19 bases between. This TCR came from a male donor in good health and CMV-seropositive. The gene calls are TRBV28 and TRBJ2-7, with D tentatively TRBD2 (6 bases). The sample taken for sequencing was PBMCs. This chain's CDR3 is CASSLGDGGFLDEQYF. CDR3 DNA sequence: TGTGCCAGCAGTTTAGGGGACGGGGGTTTTTTGGACGAGCAGTACTTC. Variable domain in full (rest from reference TRBV28 and TRBJ2-7): DVKVTQSSRYLVKRTGEKVFLECVQDMDHENMFWYRQDPGLGLRLIYFSYDVKMKEKGDIPEGYSVSREKKERFSLILESASTNQTSMYLCASSLGDGGFLDEQYFGPGTRLTVT.